This TCR beta chain was found in a study of Ad26.COV2.S vaccination and SARS-CoV-2 variants. Treatment reported: roughly 19 received Ad26.COV2.S at low or high dose, single or two shots; roughly 5 received placebo; per-sample allocation not given. The investigators took samples on day 63 after the first vaccine or placebo injection. SARS-CoV-2 spike from the Wuhan strain was encoded by the vaccine, an Ad26 vector. A word on this clone: Antigen specificity is unknown.

TCRdb's table, derived via immunoSEQ multiplex PCR, lists solely in-frame clones and lacks some. Seen here are 440,000 or so clones, less than 95% observed once, and the top ten hold roughly 4%. Findings and limits, study-wide: Possibly, TCR breadth and depth analyses underestimated total T cell responses. The breadth of spike-specific CD8+ and CD4+ T cell responses after vaccination was reportedly substantial. The study found similar non-spike TCR breadth in vaccine and placebo recipients.

The input for sequencing was peripheral blood, taken in a trial of Ad26.COV2.S vaccine versus placebo. This receptor was identified in a person between 18 and 65 years old who received the Ad26.COV2.S COVID-19 vaccine or a placebo.

The CDR3 protein is CASSELVSEAFF. As DNA, the CDR3 is TGTGCCAGCAGTGAATTGGTTTCGGAAGCTTTCTTT. The genes are TRBV2 and TRBJ1-1; D gene unclear. The V and J ends lost 2 bases and 8 bases respectively, with 9 bases between them. CDR1 SNHLY and CDR2 FYNNEI come from the germline V gene. CDR3 length: 12 residues.